The 7 T cell receptor beta chains below were found in one sample sequenced in a study of PD-1 blockade in classical Hodgkin lymphoma. Sample time point: cycle 4 day 1 (C4D1), after less than 7 weeks of nivolumab. All the patients suffered relapse after autologous stem cell transplantation, and brentuximab vedotin exposure differed. Profiled with immunoSEQ multiplex PCR; TCRdb holds only in-frame clones, not every one. The table records more than 95,000 clones, about nine tenths of them present only once. Sequencing was performed on peripheral blood mononuclear cells (PBMCs), taken before the fourth cycle of nivolumab. These receptors came from a human donor with classical Hodgkin lymphoma.

This chain joins TRBV19 and TRBJ1-5, with D uncertain. Germline loops: CDR1 LNHDA, CDR2 SQIVND (reference sequence). The CDR3 length is 16 residues. V was trimmed by 7 bases and J by 1 base, leaving 17 bases between them. CDR3 sequence: CASKLAPTVSNQPQHF. The DNA of the CDR3 is TGTGCCAGTAAGTTGGCACCGACGGTCAGCAATCAGCCCCAGCATTTT. The full variable domain, in which reference TRBV19 and TRBJ1-5 provide the parts outside the CDR3, is DGGITQSPKYLFRKEGQNVTLSCEQNLNHDAMYWYRQDPGQGLRLIYYSQIVNDFQKGDIAEGYSVSREKKESFPLTVTSAQKNPTAFYLCASKLAPTVSNQPQHFGDGTRLSIL.

The sample holds one count of this clone. DNA for the CDR3: TGTGCCAGCAGCAAGGGACTGTGGGAGACCCAGTACTTC. Protein sequence: CASSKGLWETQYF. The rearrangement links TRBV5-4 to TRBJ2-5; a possible D gene is TRBD2 (6 bases). The V gene's germline CDR1 is SGHNT and CDR2 YYREEE (reference sequence). The CDR3 covers 13 residues. Trimming stripped 4 bases from V and 5 bases from J, with 12 bases between.

This clone occurred a few times. V gene TRBV25-1 combines with J gene TRBJ2-5, with TRBD2 identical over 8 bases. V shed 2 bases, J shed 2 bases, and the junction held 4 bases outside the gene matches. Germline V CDR1 and CDR2: MGHDK, SYGVNS. The CDR3 has 15 amino acids. The CDR3 nucleotides read TGTGCCAGCAGTGAAGGAACTAGCGGACAAGAGACCCAGTACTTC. This codes for CASSEGTSGQETQYF.

The chain employs TRBV5-1 and TRBJ1-2, with TRBD1 matching over 8 bases. Germline V gene data show CDR1 as SGHRS and CDR2 as YFSETQ. CDR3 length: 16 residues. Losses at the gene ends were 5 bases for V and 4 bases for J; bases not matched to a gene: 13. The DNA of the CDR3 is TGCGCCAGCAGGATTATGGCAGGGGGCGCCCCCTATGGCTACACCTTC. This gives the protein CASRIMAGGAPYGYTF.

The chain employs TRBV4-1 and TRBJ1-2, with D possibly matching TRBD1 (5 bases). V was cut by 1 base and J by 3 bases, with 12 bases left in between. Germline-derived CDR1 and CDR2 are MGHRA and YSYEKL. This CDR3 region has 15 residues. The CDR3 is CASSQVGRAHYGYTF. CDR3 bases: TGCGCCAGCAGCCAAGTTGGCAGGGCTCACTATGGCTACACCTTC.

The chain has TRBV7-2 and TRBJ2-1, with TRBD2 identical over 8 bases. Germline V gene sequence: CDR1 SGHTA, CDR2 FQGNSA. CDR3 length: 12 residues. Germline trimming cut 5 bases from V and 9 bases from J; bases unmatched to any gene: 3. CDR3 nucleotide sequence: TGTGCCAGCAGCATGGGACTAGGTGAGCAGTTCTTC. This translates into CASSMGLGEQFF.

The DNA for the CDR3 is TGCGCCAGCAGTACTAGCGGGAAGATTGATGAGCAGTTCTTC. This codes for CASSTSGKIDEQFF. This chain uses TRBV10-1 with TRBJ2-1; 10 bases match TRBD2. The V gene end was trimmed by 5 bases and the J gene end by 8 bases; junction bases not matched to a gene: 6. CDR1 is WNHNN and CDR2 is SYGVQD in the germline V gene (reference sequence). This CDR3 has 14 amino acids.